Shown below are 13 T cell receptor beta chains from a single sample sequenced in a study of blood T cell repertoires in COVID-19. Measured with immunoSEQ multiplex PCR; TCRdb has only the in-frame clones, and not every one. The sample contains some 320,000 clones, around 89% of which appear only once. Sample: peripheral blood. The source is a young woman who had recovered from COVID-19.

V gene TRBV30 combines with J gene TRBJ1-2, with D possibly TRBD1 on 5 matching bases. The CDR3 consists of 15 residues. V lost 3 bases and J 0 bases, leaving 14 bases between the germline ends. Germline V gene sequence: CDR1 GTSNPN, CDR2 SVGIG (reference sequence). This CDR3 is CAWRTAGTTNYGYTF. Written as DNA, the CDR3 is TGTGCCTGGAGGACAGCTGGGACTACTAACTATGGCTACACCTTC. The full variable domain, rest sourced from reference TRBV30 and TRBJ1-2, is SQTIHQWPATLVQPVGSPLSLECTVEGTSNPNLYWYRQAAGRGLQLLFYSVGIGQISSEVPQNLSASRPQDRQFILSSKKLLLSDSGFYLCAWRTAGTTNYGYTFGSGTRLTVV.

This chain links TRBV18 with TRBJ1-1; TRBD1 might be the D (5 bases). The CDR3 has 12 amino acids. Trimming cost V 4 bases and J 4 bases, with 7 bases left between them. Per the germline V gene, CDR1 is KGHSH and CDR2 is LQKENI. The CDR3 reads CASSLQVTEAFF. CDR3 nucleotide sequence: TGTGCCAGCTCACTACAGGTCACTGAAGCTTTCTTT.

The rearrangement links TRBV5-4 to TRBJ1-5; TRBD1 aligns across 10 bases. The CDR3 contains 16 residues. J lost 2 bases, V lost 2 bases, and 4 bases had no gene match. Germline loops: CDR1 SGHNT, CDR2 YYREEE (reference sequence). This CDR3 reads CASSFRDRGGNQPQHF. For the CDR3, the DNA is TGTGCCAGCAGCTTCCGGGACAGGGGCGGCAATCAGCCCCAGCATTTT.

This chain links TRBV19 with TRBJ2-1; TRBD2 matches at 10 bases. V dropped 1 base and J dropped 12; count of bases not matched to a gene: 9. The CDR3 extends over 15 amino acids. Germline V gene sequence: CDR1 LNHDA, CDR2 SQIVND (reference sequence). Here the CDR3 reads CASSIAKRGGLRQFF. The CDR3 DNA reads TGTGCCAGTAGTATAGCAAAGCGGGGGGGCCTTAGGCAGTTCTTC.

The gene calls are TRBV7-2 and TRBJ2-3; possible D gene TRBD2, 5 bases. The V gene lost 6 bases and the J gene lost 6 bases, with 19 bases spanning the gap. The CDR3 sequence is 15 residues long. The germline V gene has CDR1 SGHTA and CDR2 FQGNSA. The DNA for the CDR3 is TGTGCCAGCAGGGAAGGACTCACTACGGGGGATACGCAGTATTTT. It codes for CASREGLTTGDTQYF. Full variable domain (remainder filled in from reference TRBV7-2 and TRBJ2-3): GAGVSQSPSNKVTEKGKDVELRCDPISGHTALYWYRQSLGQGLEFLIYFQGNSAPDKSGLPSDRFSAERTGGSVSTLTIQRTQQEDSAVYLCASREGLTTGDTQYFGPGTRLTVL.

This chain links TRBV11-2 with TRBJ1-3; D is undetermined. This CDR3 region has 15 residues. The V gene's germline CDR1 is SGHAT and CDR2 FQNNGV. Trimming removed 6 bases from V and 0 bases from J, with 12 bases in between. The CDR3 coding sequence is TGTGCCAGCAGGGGATTTCGGGACTCTGGAAACACCATATATTTT. Protein: CASRGFRDSGNTIYF.

The chain employs TRBV7-3 and TRBJ1-5; 11 bases are shared with TRBD1. The V gene end was trimmed by 3 bases and the J gene end by 3 bases; junction bases not matched to a gene: 7. The V gene's germline CDR1 is SGHTA and CDR2 FQGTGA. This CDR3 is 17 amino acids long. The CDR3 DNA follows: TGTGCCAGCAGCTTTGGACAGGGGGCGTTCAACAATCAGCCCCAGCATTTT. Encoded protein: CASSFGQGAFNNQPQHF.

This clone has only a few counts. The V call is TRBV15, the J call TRBJ1-1; D may be TRBD1 (6 bases). The CDR3 is made up of 15 amino acids. CDR1 is LNHNV and CDR2 is YYDKDF in the germline V gene (reference sequence). V dropped 5 bases and J dropped 5 bases, with 18 bases sitting between them. As DNA, the CDR3 is TGTGCCACCAGCCTCGAGGGGGGGTTAGGGACTGAAGCTTTCTTT. Its protein is CATSLEGGLGTEAFF.

Worth noting for this clone: The sample has other DNA sequences that encode this CDR3 too. CDR3: CASSSRQGAYEQYF. DNA for the CDR3: TGCGCCAGCAGCTCGCGACAGGGTGCCTACGAGCAGTACTTC. The V and J genes are TRBV5-1 and TRBJ2-7; 7 bases align to TRBD1. Germline V gives CDR1 SGHRS, CDR2 YFSETQ. CDR3 length equals 14 residues. Trimming took 3 bases from V and 2 from J; bases not matched to a gene: 5.

This chain joins TRBV7-9 and TRBJ2-7; 13 bases match TRBD2. Germline trimming cut 1 base from V and 3 bases from J; bases unmatched to any gene: 3. The CDR3 has 16 residues. Germline V gene data show CDR1 as SEHNR and CDR2 as FQNEAQ (reference sequence). The CDR3 is CASSLGRLAGGYEQYF. The CDR3 DNA is TGTGCCAGCAGCTTAGGGCGACTAGCGGGGGGCTACGAGCAGTACTTC.

J is TRBJ2-3 and V is TRBV3-1 (or the pseudogene TRBV3-2), with 10 bases aligning to TRBD2. The germline V gene encodes CDR1 LGHDT and CDR2 YNNKEL (reference sequence). The CDR3 totals 14 residues. J gave up 5 bases and V 8 bases, and 7 bases lay outside the gene matches. The CDR3, as DNA: TGTGCCAGCGCCAGCGGGGGGGCCAAAGATACGCAGTATTTT. As protein: CASASGGAKDTQYF.

The rearrangement uses TRBV2 and TRBJ1-5; D is unclear. Germline V gene lookup returns CDR1 SNHLY and CDR2 FYNNEI. V shed 4 bases and J shed 0 bases, with 7 bases lying between them. The CDR3 covers 14 residues. The CDR3 DNA reads TGTGCCAGCAGTGGGGGAGTTAGCAATCAGCCCCAGCATTTT. Translated: CASSGGVSNQPQHF.

V is TRBV28 and J is TRBJ1-1; TRBD1 matches 7 bases. The CDR3 is 14 residues long. J gave up 2 bases and V 3 bases, and 3 bases lay outside the gene matches. CDR1 is MDHEN and CDR2 is SYDVKM in the germline V gene. CDR3 sequence (DNA): TGTGCCAGCAGTTTTGGGGACAGAAACACTGAAGCTTTCTTT. Residues: CASSFGDRNTEAFF. The full variable domain, completed using reference TRBV28 and TRBJ1-1, is DVKVTQSSRYLVKRTGEKVFLECVQDMDHENMFWYRQDPGLGLRLIYFSYDVKMKEKGDIPEGYSVSREKKERFSLILESASTNQTSMYLCASSFGDRNTEAFFGQGTRLTVV.